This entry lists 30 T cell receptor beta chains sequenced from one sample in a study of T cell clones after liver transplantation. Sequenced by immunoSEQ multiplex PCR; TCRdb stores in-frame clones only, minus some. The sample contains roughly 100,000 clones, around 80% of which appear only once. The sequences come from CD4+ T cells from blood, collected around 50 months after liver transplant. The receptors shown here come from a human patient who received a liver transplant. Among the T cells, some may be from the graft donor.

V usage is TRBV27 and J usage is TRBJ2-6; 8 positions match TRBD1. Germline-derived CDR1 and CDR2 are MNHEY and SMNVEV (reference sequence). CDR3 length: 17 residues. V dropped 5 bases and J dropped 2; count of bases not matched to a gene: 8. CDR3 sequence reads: CASSPQGAQTGANVLTF. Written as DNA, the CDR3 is TGTGCCAGCAGTCCCCAGGGGGCGCAGACTGGGGCCAACGTCCTGACTTTC.

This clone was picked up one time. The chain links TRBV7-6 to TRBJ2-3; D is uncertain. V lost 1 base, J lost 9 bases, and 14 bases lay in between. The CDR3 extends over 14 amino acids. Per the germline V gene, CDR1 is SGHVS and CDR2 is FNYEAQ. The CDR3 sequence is CASSLDPVVGTQYF. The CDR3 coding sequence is TGTGCCAGCAGCTTAGACCCGGTCGTGGGGACGCAGTATTTT.

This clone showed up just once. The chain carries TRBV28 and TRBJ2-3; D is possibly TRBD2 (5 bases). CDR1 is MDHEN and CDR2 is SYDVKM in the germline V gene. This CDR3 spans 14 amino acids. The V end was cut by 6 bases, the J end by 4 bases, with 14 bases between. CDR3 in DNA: TGTGCCAGCAGATCAGAGCTAGCTGCAGATACGCAGTATTTT. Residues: CASRSELAADTQYF.

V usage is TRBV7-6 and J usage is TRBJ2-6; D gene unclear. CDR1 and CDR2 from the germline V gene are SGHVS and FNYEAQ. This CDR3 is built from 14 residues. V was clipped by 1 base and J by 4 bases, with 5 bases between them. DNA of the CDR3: TGTGCCAGCAGCTTAGGGGCGGGGGCCAACGTCCTGACTTTC. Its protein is CASSLGAGANVLTF. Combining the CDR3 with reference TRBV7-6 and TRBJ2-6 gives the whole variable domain GAGVSQSPRYKVTKRGQDVALRCDPISGHVSLYWYRQALGQGPEFLTYFNYEAQQDKSGLPNDRFSAERPEGSISTLTIQRTEQRDSAMYRCASSLGAGANVLTFGAGSRLTVL.

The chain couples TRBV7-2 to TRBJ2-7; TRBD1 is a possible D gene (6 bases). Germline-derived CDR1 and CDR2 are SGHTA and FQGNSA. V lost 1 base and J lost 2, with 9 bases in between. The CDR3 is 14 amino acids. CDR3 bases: TGTGCCAGCAGCTTAGTGGGACACCCCTACGAGCAGTACTTC. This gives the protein CASSLVGHPYEQYF.

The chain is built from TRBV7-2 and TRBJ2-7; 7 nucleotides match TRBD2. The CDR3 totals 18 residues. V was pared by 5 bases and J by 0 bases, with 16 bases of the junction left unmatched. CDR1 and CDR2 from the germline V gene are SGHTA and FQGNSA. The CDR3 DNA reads TGTGCCAGCAGCCTCGCCCGAGGAGGACTAGTCTTCTCCTACGAGCAGTACTTC. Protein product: CASSLARGGLVFSYEQYF.

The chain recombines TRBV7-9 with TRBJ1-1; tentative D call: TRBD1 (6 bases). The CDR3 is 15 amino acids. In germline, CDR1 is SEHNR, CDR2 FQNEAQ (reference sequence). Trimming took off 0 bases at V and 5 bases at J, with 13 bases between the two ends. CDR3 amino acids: CASSLASIGGTEAFF. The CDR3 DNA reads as TGTGCCAGCAGCTTAGCTTCTATAGGGGGGACTGAAGCTTTCTTT.

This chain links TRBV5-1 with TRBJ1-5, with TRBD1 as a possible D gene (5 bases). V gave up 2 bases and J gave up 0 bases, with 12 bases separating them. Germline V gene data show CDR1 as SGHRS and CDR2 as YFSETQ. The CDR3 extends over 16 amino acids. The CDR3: CASSLGEGYSNQPQHF. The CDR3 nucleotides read TGCGCCAGCAGCTTAGGGGAGGGGTATAGCAATCAGCCCCAGCATTTT.

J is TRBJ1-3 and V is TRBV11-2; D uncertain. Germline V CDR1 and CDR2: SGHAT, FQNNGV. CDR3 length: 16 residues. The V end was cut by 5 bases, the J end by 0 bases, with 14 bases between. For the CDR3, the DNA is TGTGCCAGCAGCCCAAGGCTGGAGACCTCTGGAAACACCATATATTTT. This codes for CASSPRLETSGNTIYF.

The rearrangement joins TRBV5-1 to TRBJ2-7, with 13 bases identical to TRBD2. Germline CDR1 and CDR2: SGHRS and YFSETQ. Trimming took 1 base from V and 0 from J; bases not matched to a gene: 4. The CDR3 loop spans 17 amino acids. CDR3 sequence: CASSLRTSGGSSYEQYF. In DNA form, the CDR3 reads TGCGCCAGCAGCTTGCGGACTAGCGGGGGAAGCTCCTACGAGCAGTACTTC.

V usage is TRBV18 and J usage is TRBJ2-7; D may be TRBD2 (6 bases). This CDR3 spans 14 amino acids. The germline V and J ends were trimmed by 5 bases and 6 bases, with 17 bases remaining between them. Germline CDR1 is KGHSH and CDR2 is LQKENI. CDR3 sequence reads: CASSTGTPMGEQYF. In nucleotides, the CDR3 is TGTGCCAGCTCAACCGGGACTCCGATGGGCGAGCAGTACTTC. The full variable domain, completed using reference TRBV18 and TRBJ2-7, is NAGVMQNPRHLVRRRGQEARLRCSPMKGHSHVYWYRQLPEEGLKFMVYLQKENIIDESGMPKERFSAEFPKEGPSILRIQQVVRGDSAAYFCASSTGTPMGEQYFGPGTRLTVT.

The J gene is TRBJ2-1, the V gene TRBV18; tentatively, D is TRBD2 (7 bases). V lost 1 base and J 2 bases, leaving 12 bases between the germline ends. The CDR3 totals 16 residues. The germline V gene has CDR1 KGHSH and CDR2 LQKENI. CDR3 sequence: CASSPQGEGAYNEQFF. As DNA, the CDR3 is TGTGCCAGCTCACCACAAGGGGAGGGGGCCTACAATGAGCAGTTCTTC.

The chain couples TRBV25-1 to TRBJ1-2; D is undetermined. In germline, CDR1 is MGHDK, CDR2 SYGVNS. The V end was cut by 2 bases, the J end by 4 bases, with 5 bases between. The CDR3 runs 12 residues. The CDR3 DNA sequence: TGTGCCAGCAGTGAACCCCCCTATGGCTACACCTTC. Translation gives CASSEPPYGYTF.

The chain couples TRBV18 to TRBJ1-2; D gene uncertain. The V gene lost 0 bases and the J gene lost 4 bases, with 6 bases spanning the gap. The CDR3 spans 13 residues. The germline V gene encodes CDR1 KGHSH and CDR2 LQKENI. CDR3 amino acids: CASSPPQSYGYTF. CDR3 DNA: TGTGCCAGCTCACCACCACAGAGCTATGGCTACACCTTC.

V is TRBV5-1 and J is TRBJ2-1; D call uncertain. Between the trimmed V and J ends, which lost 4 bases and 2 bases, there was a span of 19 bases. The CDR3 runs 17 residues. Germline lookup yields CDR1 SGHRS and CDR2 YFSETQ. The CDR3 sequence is CASSAPLGAGTYNEQFF. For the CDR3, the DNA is TGCGCCAGCAGCGCTCCGCTGGGCGCAGGCACCTACAATGAGCAGTTCTTC.

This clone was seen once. This CDR3 is CASKSGGGAGELFF. The DNA of the CDR3 is TGTGCCAGCAAGAGCGGCGGGGGAGCGGGGGAGCTGTTTTTT. V and J are TRBV5-4 and TRBJ2-2; 7 nucleotides agree with TRBD2. Germline lookup yields CDR1 SGHNT and CDR2 YYREEE (reference sequence). The CDR3 has 14 residues. V dropped 6 bases and J dropped 8; count of bases not matched to a gene: 10. Full variable domain (rest looked up from reference TRBV5-4 and TRBJ2-2): ETGVTQSPTHLIKTRGQQVTLRCSSQSGHNTVSWYQQALGQGPQFIFQYYREEENGRGNFPPRFSGLQFPNYSSELNVNALELDDSALYLCASKSGGGAGELFFGEGSRLTVL.

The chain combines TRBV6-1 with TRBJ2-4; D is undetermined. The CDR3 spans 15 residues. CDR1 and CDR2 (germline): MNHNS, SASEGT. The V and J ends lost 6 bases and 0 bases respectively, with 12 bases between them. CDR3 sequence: CASRDPGLAKNIQYF. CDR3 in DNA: TGTGCCAGCAGGGACCCCGGCTTAGCCAAAAACATTCAGTACTTC.

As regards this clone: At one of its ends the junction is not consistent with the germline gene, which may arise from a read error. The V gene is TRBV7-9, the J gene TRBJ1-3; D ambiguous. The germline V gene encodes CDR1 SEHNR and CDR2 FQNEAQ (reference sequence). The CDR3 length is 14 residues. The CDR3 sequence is CVSSLGVSGNTIYF. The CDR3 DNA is TGTGTCAGCAGCTTAGGAGTCTCTGGAAACACCATATATTTT.

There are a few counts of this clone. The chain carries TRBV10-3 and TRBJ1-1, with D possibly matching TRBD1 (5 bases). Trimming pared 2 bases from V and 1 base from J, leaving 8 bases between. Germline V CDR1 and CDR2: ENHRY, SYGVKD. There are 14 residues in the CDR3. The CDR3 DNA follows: TGTGCCATCAGTGAGGGGGCGAAGAACACTGAAGCTTTCTTT. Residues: CAISEGAKNTEAFF.

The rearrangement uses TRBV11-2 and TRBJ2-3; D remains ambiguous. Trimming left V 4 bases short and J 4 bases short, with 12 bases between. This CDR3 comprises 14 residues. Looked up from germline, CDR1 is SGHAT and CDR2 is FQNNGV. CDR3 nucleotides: TGTGCCAGCAGCTCCGCATTTGGAGCAGATACGCAGTATTTT. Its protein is CASSSAFGADTQYF.

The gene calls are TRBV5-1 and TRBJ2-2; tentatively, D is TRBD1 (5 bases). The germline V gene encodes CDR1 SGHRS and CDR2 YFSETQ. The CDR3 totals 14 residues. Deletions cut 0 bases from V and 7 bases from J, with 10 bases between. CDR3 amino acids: CASSLDGHFGELFF. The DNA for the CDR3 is TGCGCCAGCAGCTTGGATGGACATTTCGGGGAGCTGTTTTTT.

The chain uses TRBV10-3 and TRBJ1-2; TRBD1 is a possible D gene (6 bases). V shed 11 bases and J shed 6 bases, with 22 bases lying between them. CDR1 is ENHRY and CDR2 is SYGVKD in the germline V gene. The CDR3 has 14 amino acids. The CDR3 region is CALKSRDTDDGYTF. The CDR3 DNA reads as TGTGCCCTCAAGTCCCGGGACACGGACGATGGCTACACCTTC.

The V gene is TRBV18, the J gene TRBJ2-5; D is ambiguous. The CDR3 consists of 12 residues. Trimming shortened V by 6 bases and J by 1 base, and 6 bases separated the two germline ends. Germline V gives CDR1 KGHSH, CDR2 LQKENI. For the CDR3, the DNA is TGTGCCAGCTCCGCGACCCAAGAGACCCAGTACTTC. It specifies CASSATQETQYF.

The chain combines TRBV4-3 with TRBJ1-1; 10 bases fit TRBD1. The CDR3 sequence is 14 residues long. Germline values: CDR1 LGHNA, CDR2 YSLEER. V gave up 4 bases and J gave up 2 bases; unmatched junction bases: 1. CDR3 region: CASSLTGGNTEAFF. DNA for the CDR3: TGCGCCAGCAGCCTGACAGGGGGCAACACTGAAGCTTTCTTT.

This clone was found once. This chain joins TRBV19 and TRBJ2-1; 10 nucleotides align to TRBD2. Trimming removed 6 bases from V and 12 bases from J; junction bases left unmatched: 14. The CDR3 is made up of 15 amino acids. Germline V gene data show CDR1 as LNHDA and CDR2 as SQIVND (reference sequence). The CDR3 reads CASRITSGAGSGQFF. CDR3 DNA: TGTGCCAGTAGAATTACTAGCGGGGCCGGTTCGGGGCAGTTCTTC.

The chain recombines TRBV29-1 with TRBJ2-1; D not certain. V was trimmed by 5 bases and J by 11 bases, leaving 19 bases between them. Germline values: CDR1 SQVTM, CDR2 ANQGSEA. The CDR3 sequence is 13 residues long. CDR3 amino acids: CSVLGSSGRQQFF. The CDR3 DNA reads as TGCAGCGTTTTGGGTAGCTCTGGACGGCAGCAGTTCTTC.

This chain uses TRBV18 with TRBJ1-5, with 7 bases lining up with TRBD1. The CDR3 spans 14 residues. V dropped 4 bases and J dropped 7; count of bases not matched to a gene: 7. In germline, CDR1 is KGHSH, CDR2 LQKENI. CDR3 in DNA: TGTGCCAGCTCACAGGGACAGCAGAGGCAGCCCCAGCATTTT. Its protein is CASSQGQQRQPQHF. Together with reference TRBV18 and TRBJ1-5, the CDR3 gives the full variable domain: NAGVMQNPRHLVRRRGQEARLRCSPMKGHSHVYWYRQLPEEGLKFMVYLQKENIIDESGMPKERFSAEFPKEGPSILRIQQVVRGDSAAYFCASSQGQQRQPQHFGDGTRLSIL.

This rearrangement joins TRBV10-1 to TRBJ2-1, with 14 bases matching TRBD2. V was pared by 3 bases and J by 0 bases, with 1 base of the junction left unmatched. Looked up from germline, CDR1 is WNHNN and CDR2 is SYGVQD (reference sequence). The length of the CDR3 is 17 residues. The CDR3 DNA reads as TGCGCCAGCAGTGATGGGACTAGCGGGAGCTCCTACAATGAGCAGTTCTTC. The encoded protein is CASSDGTSGSSYNEQFF.

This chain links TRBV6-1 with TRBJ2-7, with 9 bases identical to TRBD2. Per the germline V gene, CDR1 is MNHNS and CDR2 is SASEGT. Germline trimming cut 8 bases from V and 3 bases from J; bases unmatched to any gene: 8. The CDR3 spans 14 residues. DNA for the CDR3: TGTGCCAGCTCTCGCGGGACTAGCCTCTACGAGCAGTACTTC. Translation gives CASSRGTSLYEQYF.

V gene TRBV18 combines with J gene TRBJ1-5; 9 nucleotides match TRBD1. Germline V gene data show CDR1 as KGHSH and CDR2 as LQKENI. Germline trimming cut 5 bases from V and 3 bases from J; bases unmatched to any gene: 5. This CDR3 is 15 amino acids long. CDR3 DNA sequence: TGTGCCAGCTCAGCGGACAGGGGCGTCAATCAGCCCCAGCATTTT. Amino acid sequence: CASSADRGVNQPQHF.